The 21 T cell receptor beta chains in this list originate from one sample, sequenced in a study of T cells expressing NK-cell markers. Following a re-call of the 5' RACE reads, TCRdb has one entry per CDR3 protein and lacks DNA. The table lists hundreds of thousands of distinct CDR3 sequences. The sequenced material came from blood T cells: a sorted CD56 or NKG2C T cell subset, CD4+ or CD8+ T cells, or bulk PBMC T cells (not recorded which). These receptors all come from a woman between 18 and 69 years old in good health.

V and J are TRBV20-1 and TRBJ1-1. From germline, CDR1 is DFQATT and CDR2 SNEGSKA (reference sequence). CDR3 length: 14 residues. The CDR3 reads CSARWGDAGPEAFF.

The rearrangement links TRBV11-1 to TRBJ2-1; lacking DNA, the TRBD1 call made by TCRdb goes unchecked. The CDR3 runs 15 residues. Germline CDR1 reads SGHAT; CDR2 reads FQDESV (reference sequence). The CDR3 reads CASSLVGTLGNEQFF.

The chain recombines TRBV4-3 with TRBJ1-6. Germline V gene sequence: CDR1 LGHNA, CDR2 YSLEER. This CDR3 spans 14 amino acids. The CDR3: CASSQDGSNSPLHF.

J is TRBJ1-4 and V is TRBV20-1. This CDR3 contains 15 residues. Germline assignment: CDR1 DFQATT and CDR2 SNEGSKA (reference sequence). The CDR3 loop is CSAPQQPAAFEKLFF.

The chain has TRBV7-8 and TRBJ2-2; with no DNA, the TCRdb D assignment of TRBD1 cannot be verified. Germline CDR1 reads SGHVS; CDR2 reads FQNEAQ. The CDR3 runs 15 residues. CDR3 protein: CASSWPGQGTGELFF.

This chain joins TRBV13 and TRBJ1-1. The CDR3 is made up of 14 amino acids. Germline V CDR1 and CDR2: PRHDT, FYEKMQ (reference sequence). CDR3 loop: CASSLPGYNTEAFF.

The V and J genes are TRBV29-1 and TRBJ2-7; without DNA, the TCRdb call of TRBD2 cannot be checked. This CDR3 region has 12 residues. Germline CDR1 and CDR2: SQVTM and ANQGSEA. CDR3 sequence reads: CSVREANNEQYF.

The genes are TRBV4-3 and TRBJ2-6; the D call of TRBD2 rests on TCRdb alone, since no DNA is present to check it. The CDR3 totals 18 residues. Germline assignment: CDR1 LGHNA and CDR2 YSLEER. The CDR3 loop is CASSHLGTAVDGANVLTF.

J is TRBJ2-1 and V is TRBV30; the TCRdb call, TRBD1, lacks DNA for checking. Germline V gene data show CDR1 as GTSNPN and CDR2 as SVGIG (reference sequence). The CDR3 is 13 amino acids. CDR3 sequence: CACKGGPYNEQFF.

The J gene is TRBJ1-5, the V gene TRBV5-1. Germline CDR1 SGHRS, CDR2 YFSETQ. The CDR3 totals 13 residues. CDR3 protein: CASSFGFNQPQHF.

The chain carries TRBV7-9 and TRBJ2-7. Germline V gene lookup returns CDR1 SEHNR and CDR2 FQNEAQ (reference sequence). The CDR3 runs to 12 residues. CDR3 amino acids: CASSSGIYEQYF.

This rearrangement joins TRBV9 to TRBJ1-1. The CDR3 consists of 15 residues. Looked up from germline, CDR1 is SGDLS and CDR2 is YYNGEE. Here the CDR3 reads CASSPVQVGLAEAFF.

The V and J genes are TRBV7-3 and TRBJ2-1; lacking DNA, the TRBD1 call made by TCRdb goes unchecked. Looked up from germline, CDR1 is SGHTA and CDR2 is FQGTGA. The CDR3 sequence is 14 residues long. CDR3 region: CASSHGQGSNEQFF.

V is TRBV20-1 and J is TRBJ2-7. The CDR3 totals 13 residues. The germline gives CDR1 DFQATT, CDR2 SNEGSKA (reference sequence). CDR3: CSAKREPLREQYF.

J is TRBJ2-1 and V is TRBV7-2. CDR3 length: 15 residues. CDR1 SGHTA and CDR2 FQGNSA come from the germline V gene. CDR3: CASSPLGQRNNEQFF.

The rearrangement uses TRBV19 and TRBJ2-1; the D gene TCRdb calls, TRBD2, cannot be checked with no DNA. The CDR3 loop spans 19 amino acids. Germline V gene sequence: CDR1 LNHDA, CDR2 SQIVND (reference sequence). The CDR3 protein is CASSIPGLAGGLVLNEQFF.

The chain recombines TRBV24-1 with TRBJ2-1; TCRdb selects TRBD2, and the lack of DNA leaves this call unchecked. This CDR3 is 16 amino acids long. The germline V gene encodes CDR1 KGHDR and CDR2 SFDVKD. The chain's CDR3 is CATSDRLGVGYNEQFF.

The genes are TRBV19 and TRBJ2-1; TCRdb's D gene call, TRBD1, goes unchecked for lack of DNA. CDR1 and CDR2 (germline): LNHDA, SQIVND (reference sequence). This CDR3 spans 13 amino acids. The CDR3 protein is CASSMGEIDEQFF.

The chain has TRBV30 and TRBJ1-4. Per the germline V gene, CDR1 is GTSNPN and CDR2 is SVGIG (reference sequence). CDR3 size: 12 residues. The CDR3 protein is CAWSASNEKLFF.

This chain uses TRBV10-1 with TRBJ1-1; TCRdb indicates TRBD1, and absent DNA this call remains unverified. The germline CDR1 and CDR2 sequences are WNHNN and SYGVQD (reference sequence). The CDR3 consists of 15 residues. The CDR3 sequence is CASAFSGSQGTEAFF.

The chain joins TRBV9 to TRBJ2-1; without DNA, the TCRdb call of TRBD1 cannot be checked. Germline V gene sequence: CDR1 SGDLS, CDR2 YYNGEE. This CDR3 has 15 residues. CDR3 sequence: CASSIGQTPYNEQFF.